This paragraph reports one TCR beta chain. The target antigen is unknown. This sample was included in a study of cytomegalovirus exposure and HLA in healthy donors. Study-level results: TRBV6-2, TRBV6-3 and some other V segments were excluded as indistinguishable. Later on, a genetic analysis was performed. It linked a missense variant in DCLRE1C with V- and J-gene trimming of TCR beta.

Vbeta (60) and Jbeta (13) primers were used in the PCR. Produced via immunoSEQ multiplex PCR; TCRdb's table is partial and in-frame only. This sample's clone table lists around 71,000 clones. The CDR3 contains 15 residues. CDR1 and CDR2 from the germline V gene are MNHEY and SVGAGI. With V trimmed by 2 bases and J by 7 bases, 10 bases remained unmatched. This receptor was taken from a woman in her twenties or thirties in good health and CMV-seronegative. This sequence joins TRBV6-5 and TRBJ1-2; 7 bases match TRBD1. The sample consisted of PBMCs. The CDR3: CASSYRTTQGGGYTF. DNA for the CDR3: TGTGCCAGCAGTTACAGGACCACGCAGGGGGGTGGCTACACCTTC.